This T cell receptor beta chain is from a study of blood T cell repertoires in COVID-19. Study summary: The study drew acute and convalescent COVID-19 samples from the United States, Italy and Spain. The cDNA or gDNA used as material had been derived from T cells, B-cell-depleted T cells, or PBMCs.

As handled by the study authors: It was from reference gene primer amplification that nucleated cell counts were estimated. Repertoires were generated with immunoSEQ multiplex PCR, while TCRdb's copy carries only in-frame clones and drops some. V, J and clone size are taken as reported in that table, and D and trimming were inferred from the DNA itself. Of 260,000 or so clones in the sample, approximately 80% are singletons; the top ten hold less than 10%. Germline V gives CDR1 SGHAT, CDR2 FQNNGV. The CDR3 is made up of 15 amino acids. V lost 5 bases to trimming and J lost 3 bases; unmatched junction nucleotides: 4.

The material sequenced was peripheral blood. The receptor was derived from a human donor in a cohort sampled during active COVID-19. The chain recombines TRBV11-2 with TRBJ2-2, with TRBD1 matching 9 bases. The CDR3: CASSPTGGYTGELFF. In nucleotides, the CDR3 is TGTGCCAGCAGCCCAACAGGGGGCTACACCGGGGAGCTGTTTTTT. The whole variable domain, remainder taken from reference TRBV11-2 and TRBJ2-2, is EAGVAQSPRYKIIEKRQSVAFWCNPISGHATLYWYQQILGQGPKLLIQFQNNGVVDDSQLPKDRFSAERLKGVDSTLKIQPAKLEDSAVYLCASSPTGGYTGELFFGEGSRLTVL.